The 22 T cell receptor beta chains listed next were all sequenced from one sample in a study of blood T cell repertoires in COVID-19. This table comes from immunoSEQ multiplex PCR, and its TCRdb copy is limited to in-frame clones, with some not included. The sample yields about 160,000 clones, approximately 86% seen once. The sequenced sample consisted of peripheral blood. Receptors were obtained from a man aged 70-80 years with acute or convalescent COVID-19.

This chain links TRBV7-9 with TRBJ1-4; the D gene is possibly TRBD1 (5 bases). This CDR3 comprises 14 residues. In germline, CDR1 is SEHNR, CDR2 FQNEAQ (reference sequence). V was clipped by 3 bases and J by 3 bases, with 8 bases between them. CDR3 region: CASSFGGSNEKLFF. In DNA form, the CDR3 reads TGTGCCAGCAGCTTCGGGGGATCTAATGAAAAACTGTTTTTT.

V usage is TRBV5-1 and J usage is TRBJ2-7; 8 positions match TRBD2. Germline V gene lookup returns CDR1 SGHRS and CDR2 YFSETQ. CDR3 length: 16 amino acids. The V and J ends lost 5 bases and 0 bases, in that order; junction bases with no gene match: 10. The CDR3 loop is CASSPQPGTSSYEQYF. CDR3 DNA sequence: TGCGCCAGCAGTCCTCAACCCGGGACTAGCTCCTACGAGCAGTACTTC.

The rearrangement uses TRBV28 and TRBJ2-5, with TRBD1 identical over 7 bases. Unmatched junction bases numbered 0, after V lost 4 bases and J lost 1 base. Germline V gene lookup returns CDR1 MDHEN and CDR2 SYDVKM. The CDR3 is 13 residues long. For the CDR3, the DNA is TGTGCCAGCAGTTGGGACAGCCAAGAGACCCAGTACTTC. It translates to CASSWDSQETQYF.

This rearrangement joins TRBV4-2 to TRBJ1-5; 7 nucleotides line up with TRBD1. V was pared by 2 bases and J by 0 bases, with 13 bases of the junction left unmatched. CDR1 and CDR2 from the germline V gene are LGHNA and YNFKEQ. The CDR3 spans 19 residues. CDR3 in DNA: TGTGCCAGCAGCCAAAGTCTTTTCGGGACAGAGTATAGCAATCAGCCCCAGCATTTT. Translated: CASSQSLFGTEYSNQPQHF.

The chain couples TRBV5-4 to TRBJ2-7, with TRBD2 identical over 8 bases. The CDR3 contains 14 residues. Losses at the gene ends were 1 base for V and 6 bases for J; bases not matched to a gene: 6. Germline values: CDR1 SGHNT, CDR2 YYREEE (reference sequence). CDR3 bases: TGTGCCAGCAGCTTGTCCGGGAGGGCAGGCGAGCAGTACTTC. It encodes CASSLSGRAGEQYF.

This chain connects TRBV7-9 to TRBJ2-7, with TRBD2 identical over 9 bases. J lost 0 bases, V lost 2 bases, and 14 bases had no gene match. Germline CDR1 and CDR2: SEHNR and FQNEAQ (reference sequence). CDR3 size: 19 residues. CDR3 bases: TGTGCCAGCAGCTTATCTGGGACTAGCTTTCTCACCCCCTCCTACGAGCAGTACTTC. This gives the protein CASSLSGTSFLTPSYEQYF.

The chain recombines TRBV20-1 with TRBJ2-1, with 12 bases lining up with TRBD2. Germline values: CDR1 DFQATT, CDR2 SNEGSKA (reference sequence). V shed 3 bases and J 2 bases; nucleotides not matched to a gene: 8. This CDR3 contains 17 residues. CDR3 protein: CSASIPLAGGTYNEQFF. CDR3 coding DNA: TGCAGTGCTAGTATCCCACTAGCGGGAGGTACCTACAATGAGCAGTTCTTC.

The chain employs TRBV2 and TRBJ2-1; D is possibly TRBD1 (6 bases). With 6 bases removed from V and 9 bases from J, the gap between germline ends came to 15 bases. In germline, CDR1 is SNHLY, CDR2 FYNNEI. The CDR3 extends over 13 amino acids. CDR3 residues: CASRRTGTGEQFF. Written as DNA, the CDR3 is TGTGCCAGCAGAAGAACAGGGACGGGTGAGCAGTTCTTC.

The rearrangement uses TRBV5-6 and TRBJ2-5, with TRBD1 matching over 7 bases. There are 17 residues in the CDR3. The germline CDR1 and CDR2 sequences are SGHDT and YYEEEE. J lost 2 bases, V lost 0 bases, and 10 bases had no gene match. CDR3 nucleotides: TGTGCCAGCAGCTTGGTTCCGAACAGGGGCTTACAAGAGACCCAGTACTTC. Amino acid sequence: CASSLVPNRGLQETQYF.

This clone was seen a single time. The genes are TRBV6-5 and TRBJ1-5, with D perhaps matching TRBD1 (5 bases). Germline CDR1 and CDR2: MNHEY and SVGAGI. This CDR3 is 14 amino acids long. Trimming pared 2 bases from V and 9 bases from J, leaving 14 bases between. CDR3 sequence: CASSYAGGIGPQHF. In DNA form, the CDR3 reads TGTGCCAGCAGTTACGCGGGGGGGATTGGGCCCCAGCATTTT.

V and J are TRBV10-3 and TRBJ1-5; tentatively, D is TRBD1 (6 bases). This CDR3 contains 12 residues. In germline, CDR1 is ENHRY, CDR2 SYGVKD. V was pared by 10 bases and J by 6 bases, with 13 bases between. This chain's CDR3 is CASAGEGQPQHF. The CDR3 coding sequence is TGTGCCAGCGCAGGGGAGGGTCAGCCCCAGCATTTT.

The chain combines TRBV9 with TRBJ2-2; unclear D gene. The V gene's germline CDR1 is SGDLS and CDR2 YYNGEE. The CDR3 has 15 amino acids. The V and J ends lost 0 bases and 4 bases respectively, with 10 bases between them. The CDR3 region is CASSVVPDRTGELFF. Written as DNA, the CDR3 is TGTGCCAGCAGCGTAGTACCAGATCGCACCGGGGAGCTGTTTTTT.

Here the CDR3 reads CASSLLLLAYNEQFF. The CDR3 DNA is TGTGCCAGCAGCTTATTACTACTAGCCTACAATGAGCAGTTCTTC. The rearrangement links TRBV7-8 to TRBJ2-1, with D possibly matching TRBD2 (5 bases). The CDR3 consists of 15 residues. Trimming stripped 2 bases from V and 2 bases from J, with 10 bases between. The germline V gene has CDR1 SGHVS and CDR2 FQNEAQ.

The genes are TRBV6-5 and TRBJ1-2; no clear D gene. The V gene lost 0 bases and the J gene lost 6 bases, with 11 bases spanning the gap. The CDR3 is 14 residues long. The germline CDR1 and CDR2 sequences are MNHEY and SVGAGI. The CDR3 DNA is TGTGCCAGCAGTTACTCTCGGGGTGTGGATGGCTACACCTTC. Protein sequence: CASSYSRGVDGYTF.

J is TRBJ2-6 and V is TRBV6-5; D ambiguous. V lost 6 bases and J lost 0, with 6 bases in between. This CDR3 has 14 residues. Germline lookup yields CDR1 MNHEY and CDR2 SVGAGI. The CDR3 coding sequence is TGTGCCAGCAGGCCTAGCTCTGGGGCCAACGTCCTGACTTTC. Translating it yields CASRPSSGANVLTF.

The chain has TRBV4-2 and TRBJ2-5; D might be TRBD2 (6 bases). The CDR3 runs 15 residues. Germline loops: CDR1 LGHNA, CDR2 YNFKEQ. V was shortened by 2 bases and J by 0 bases, with 10 bases between the two germline ends. The chain's CDR3 is CASSQKSSDQETQYF. The CDR3 DNA follows: TGTGCCAGCAGCCAAAAATCTAGCGACCAAGAGACCCAGTACTTC.

V is TRBV3-1 (or the pseudogene TRBV3-2) and J is TRBJ1-6; perhaps TRBD1 as D (6 bases). The germline V gene encodes CDR1 LGHDT and CDR2 YNNKEL (reference sequence). The CDR3 length is 15 residues. Trimming took off 4 bases at V and 6 bases at J, with 13 bases between the two ends. The CDR3 sequence is CASSRGGRVNSPLHF. The CDR3 region has the DNA TGTGCCAGCAGCCGAGGGGGAAGGGTTAATTCACCCCTCCACTTT.

The rearrangement links TRBV2 to TRBJ2-5; 9 bases map to TRBD2. Germline V gives CDR1 SNHLY, CDR2 FYNNEI. This CDR3 has 16 amino acids. Trimming at V came to 2 bases and at J to 4 bases, leaving 8 bases not matched to a gene. The chain's CDR3 is CASSEYVAGVGETQYF. The CDR3 DNA is TGTGCCAGCAGTGAATACGTAGCGGGAGTCGGAGAGACCCAGTACTTC.

This chain connects TRBV29-1 to TRBJ1-2; no reliable D call. The CDR3 has 11 residues. Germline CDR1 reads SQVTM; CDR2 reads ANQGSEA. CDR3 nucleotide sequence: TGCAGTTGTACGGGAGGGAATGGCTACACCTTC. Encoded protein: CSCTGGNGYTF.

In regard to this clone: Other nucleotide sequences in the sample specify the same CDR3. This chain uses TRBV10-3 with TRBJ2-1, with 8 bases identical to TRBD2. The germline V gene encodes CDR1 ENHRY and CDR2 SYGVKD. The length of the CDR3 is 14 residues. The V segment lost 8 bases and the J segment 8 bases; nucleotides outside the gene matches: 11. CDR3 sequence (DNA): TGTGCCATCCGGGGGGCGGGAGGAGGGGATGAGCAGTTCTTC. It codes for CAIRGAGGGDEQFF.

The V and J genes are TRBV5-1 and TRBJ2-1; 9 bases fit TRBD2. CDR1 is SGHRS and CDR2 is YFSETQ in the germline V gene. This CDR3 has 16 residues. Trimming cost V 4 bases and J 5 bases; bases outside gene matches: 10. CDR3 region: CASSPVRTSANNEQFF. The DNA of the CDR3 is TGCGCCAGCAGCCCCGTCCGGACTAGCGCGAACAATGAGCAGTTCTTC.

The chain uses TRBV19 and TRBJ2-7; a weak D match, TRBD2 (5 bases). The germline V gene has CDR1 LNHDA and CDR2 SQIVND (reference sequence). The CDR3 has 15 residues. V gave up 5 bases and J gave up 7 bases, with 21 bases separating them. CDR3 in DNA: TGTGCCAGTAGTCCTCTACGCGGCCCCAGGAGGGAGCAGTACTTC. It encodes CASSPLRGPRREQYF.